Shown below are 32 T cell receptor beta chains from a single sample sequenced in a study of shared clonotypes between healthy human individuals. Profiled with immunoSEQ multiplex PCR; TCRdb holds only in-frame clones, not every one. Of around 1.1 million clones in the sample, 70% to 80% were seen once. The source material was memory CD4+ T cells from PBMCs. Described subset: CD45RA-negative fraction. The receptors here all came from a young man in good health. Some clones in this sample may be carry-over from other donors' samples.

J is TRBJ2-7 and V is TRBV19; the D gene could be TRBD1 or TRBD2 (5 bases each). Germline V gene lookup returns CDR1 LNHDA and CDR2 SQIVND (reference sequence). V gave up 7 bases and J gave up 5 bases, with 21 bases separating them. This CDR3 is 15 amino acids long. The CDR3 protein is CASTPYGTNADEQYF. CDR3 sequence (DNA): TGTGCCAGTACCCCATATGGGACCAACGCGGACGAGCAGTACTTC.

J is TRBJ1-5 and V is TRBV28; 12 nucleotides align to TRBD1. The CDR3 totals 16 residues. CDR1 is MDHEN and CDR2 is SYDVKM in the germline V gene. The V and J ends lost 5 bases and 5 bases, in that order; junction bases with no gene match: 7. The CDR3 here is CASSPEGTGGYQPQHF. CDR3 bases: TGTGCCAGCAGTCCAGAGGGGACAGGGGGCTATCAGCCCCAGCATTTT.

The chain combines TRBV7-2 with TRBJ2-3, with TRBD2 identical over 7 bases. The CDR3 is made up of 15 amino acids. The V gene's germline CDR1 is SGHTA and CDR2 FQGNSA. The ends lost 1 base at V and 4 bases at J; junction bases unmatched: 5. For the CDR3, the DNA is TGTGCCAGCAGCTTAGGAGGCGGGAGCGCAGATACGCAGTATTTT. This codes for CASSLGGGSADTQYF. Filled out from reference TRBV7-2 and TRBJ2-3, the complete variable domain reads GAGVSQSPSNKVTEKGKDVELRCDPISGHTALYWYRQSLGQGLEFLIYFQGNSAPDKSGLPSDRFSAERTGGSVSTLTIQRTQQEDSAVYLCASSLGGGSADTQYFGPGTRLTVL.

This clone was detected once. The chain combines TRBV10-1 with TRBJ2-1; TRBD2 matches at 11 bases. V was clipped by 9 bases and J by 9 bases; unmatched bases: 4. CDR3 length: 12 residues. The germline CDR1 and CDR2 sequences are WNHNN and SYGVQD (reference sequence). In DNA, the CDR3 is TGCGCCAGACCGACTAGCGGGATTGAGCAGTTCTTC. This gives the protein CARPTSGIEQFF.

The gene calls are TRBV5-1 and TRBJ1-1; D not certain. V lost 4 bases and J lost 0, with 16 bases in between. The CDR3 runs to 16 residues. Germline lookup yields CDR1 SGHRS and CDR2 YFSETQ. The CDR3, as DNA: TGCGCCAGCAGCCCATTCCCGGGAGGAATGAACACTGAAGCTTTCTTT. This codes for CASSPFPGGMNTEAFF. The full variable domain, completed using reference TRBV5-1 and TRBJ1-1, is KAGVTQTPRYLIKTRGQQVTLSCSPISGHRSVSWYQQTPGQGLQFLFEYFSETQRNKGNFPGRFSGRQFSNSRSEMNVSTLELGDSALYLCASSPFPGGMNTEAFFGQGTRLTVV.

This chain joins TRBV6-1 and TRBJ2-7, with 7 nucleotides matching TRBD2. J gave up 0 bases and V 6 bases, and 8 bases lay outside the gene matches. CDR3 length: 15 residues. In germline, CDR1 is MNHNS, CDR2 SASEGT. The CDR3 bases are TGTGCCAGCAGACCCGGGAGGCACTCCTCCTACGAGCAGTACTTC. Translation gives CASRPGRHSSYEQYF.

The V call is TRBV6-1, the J call TRBJ1-2; 7 bases fit TRBD1. CDR1 MNHNS and CDR2 SASEGT come from the germline V gene. This CDR3 comprises 12 residues. Trimming took 6 bases from V and 10 from J; bases not matched to a gene: 8. CDR3 in amino acids: CASRGDRAAYTF. CDR3 DNA: TGTGCCAGCAGGGGGGACAGAGCTGCCTACACCTTC.

The count of this clone is one. This chain links TRBV6-1 with TRBJ2-7; D gene unclear. The CDR3 totals 15 residues. Germline lookup yields CDR1 MNHNS and CDR2 SASEGT. V was shortened by 1 base and J by 3 bases, with 13 bases between the two germline ends. This chain's CDR3 is CASSEEGWVYYEQYF. DNA of the CDR3: TGTGCCAGCAGTGAAGAAGGTTGGGTTTACTACGAGCAGTACTTC.

About this clone: A far larger clone is a single base away, which makes a read error likely. This sample includes further DNA sequences coding for the same CDR3. The chain carries TRBV5-1 and TRBJ2-5; D unresolved. Trimming cost V 0 bases and J 4 bases, with 13 bases left between them. The length of the CDR3 is 15 residues. CDR1 is SGHRS and CDR2 is YFSETQ in the germline V gene. The CDR3: CASSLGSERGETQYF. The CDR3 bases are TGCGCCAGCAGCTTGGGGAGTGAGCGAGGAGAGACCCAGTACTTC.

This clone was found once. V is TRBV7-9 and J is TRBJ1-5; 8 bases agree with TRBD1. Germline V gene sequence: CDR1 SEHNR, CDR2 FQNEAQ (reference sequence). Trimming removed 1 base from V and 3 bases from J; junction bases left unmatched: 5. CDR3 length: 16 amino acids. DNA of the CDR3: TGTGCCAGCAGCTTAGTCGGACAGGGAGTCAATCAGCCCCAGCATTTT. Protein product: CASSLVGQGVNQPQHF.

This clone was seen a handful of times. The V call is TRBV10-3, the J call TRBJ1-2; D is possibly TRBD1 (5 bases). Germline CDR1 and CDR2: ENHRY and SYGVKD. Deletions cut 3 bases from V and 5 bases from J, with 16 bases between. CDR3 length: 15 residues. The CDR3 reads CAISDPRQIGYGYTF. The CDR3 DNA sequence: TGTGCCATCAGTGACCCTCGACAGATTGGGTATGGCTACACCTTC.

This clone has a single count. V is TRBV6-5 and J is TRBJ2-1, with 16 bases matching TRBD2. In germline, CDR1 is MNHEY, CDR2 SVGAGI. J lost 11 bases, V lost 5 bases, and 3 bases had no gene match. The CDR3 covers 14 residues. CDR3 loop: CASSQGLAGGQQFF. The CDR3 nucleotides are TGTGCCAGCAGTCAGGGACTAGCGGGAGGGCAGCAGTTCTTC.

The chain carries TRBV7-6 and TRBJ2-3; perhaps TRBD2 as D (5 bases). The CDR3 length is 15 residues. Germline V CDR1 and CDR2: SGHVS, FNYEAQ. Trimming took 6 bases from V and 2 from J, leaving 15 bases between them. The CDR3 sequence: CASRPRDSYTDTQYF. Here the CDR3 DNA reads TGTGCCAGCAGGCCCCGGGATTCCTACACAGATACGCAGTATTTT.

Concerning this clone itself: Other DNA sequences of this sample code for an identical CDR3. V and J are TRBV5-1 and TRBJ2-5, with 13 bases matching TRBD2. Trimming removed 2 bases from V and 2 bases from J; junction bases left unmatched: 3. Germline CDR1 reads SGHRS; CDR2 reads YFSETQ. There are 16 residues in the CDR3. CDR3 coding DNA: TGCGCCAGCAGCTTAGGACTAGCGGGGGCACAAGAGACCCAGTACTTC. Protein product: CASSLGLAGAQETQYF.

The V gene is TRBV2, the J gene TRBJ2-3; 7 bases map to TRBD1. V gave up 7 bases and J gave up 5 bases; unmatched junction bases: 12. CDR3 length equals 15 residues. The V gene's germline CDR1 is SNHLY and CDR2 FYNNEI. The CDR3 region has the DNA TGTGCCAGCAATCTTCTAGGGGGCTCGGGAGATACGCAGTATTTT. Its protein product is CASNLLGGSGDTQYF.

This clone was seen once. The chain is built from TRBV30 and TRBJ1-3; unclear D gene. Trimming left V 0 bases short and J 0 bases short, with 24 bases between. Germline loops: CDR1 GTSNPN, CDR2 SVGIG (reference sequence). There are 20 residues in the CDR3. The CDR3 region has the DNA TGTGCCTGGAGTGTAGATAAAGGCATGGGATTCCTCTACTCTGGAAACACCATATATTTT. It translates to CAWSVDKGMGFLYSGNTIYF.

The chain joins TRBV2 to TRBJ2-7; D possibly corresponds to TRBD2 (6 bases). The CDR3 has 13 residues. V was pared by 8 bases and J by 1 base, with 12 bases between. Per germline, CDR1 SNHLY and CDR2 FYNNEI. CDR3 loop: CASGGSRSYEQYF. CDR3 sequence (DNA): TGTGCCAGCGGGGGGAGTCGATCCTACGAGCAGTACTTC.

DNA for the CDR3: TGTGCCAGCAGCGCCACAGGGGGGAACTACGAGCAGTACTTC. Translation gives CASSATGGNYEQYF. V usage is TRBV7-3 and J usage is TRBJ2-7, with TRBD1 matching over 8 bases. V was clipped by 5 bases and J by 3 bases; unmatched bases: 6. This CDR3 is built from 14 residues. The germline gives CDR1 SGHTA, CDR2 FQGTGA.

Comments on this clone: This likely stems from a read error, as it lies one base from a far larger clone. This sequence joins TRBV4-1 and TRBJ1-2, with no clear D. Germline V gene sequence: CDR1 MGHRA, CDR2 YSYEKL. This CDR3 is 16 amino acids long. CDR3 loop: CAGSRSEWAPQDGYTF. The CDR3 DNA is TGCGCCGGCAGCCGCTCCGAGTGGGCCCCGCAGGATGGCTACACCTTC.

This clone was detected only once. The V call is TRBV2, the J call TRBJ1-1; no clear D gene. Germline assignment: CDR1 SNHLY and CDR2 FYNNEI. The CDR3 covers 12 residues. V was shortened by 6 bases and J by 5 bases, with 10 bases between the two germline ends. The CDR3 DNA reads as TGTGCCAGCAGGTGGTACCCAACTGAAGCTTTCTTT. Its protein is CASRWYPTEAFF.

The gene calls are TRBV5-4 and TRBJ2-7; 7 bases are shared with TRBD2. V trimming: 3 bases; J trimming: 1 base; junction bases outside the gene matches: 4. The CDR3 length is 14 residues. In germline, CDR1 is SGHNT, CDR2 YYREEE (reference sequence). CDR3 sequence (DNA): TGTGCCAGCAGCTCAGCGGGAAAGTCCTACGAGCAGTACTTC. It codes for CASSSAGKSYEQYF.

The CDR3 loop reads CASSKEAQSRSLLSNQPQHF. DNA of the CDR3: TGTGCCAGCAGCAAAGAAGCCCAGTCCCGCTCCTTACTAAGCAATCAGCCCCAGCATTTT. V and J are TRBV21-1 and TRBJ1-5. TRBV21-1 is classified as a pseudogene. This CDR3 is built from 20 residues.

The chain uses TRBV5-1 and TRBJ2-5; 10 positions match TRBD1. The junction had 6 bases not matched to a gene; V was cut back by 2 bases and J by 5 bases. From germline, CDR1 is SGHRS and CDR2 YFSETQ. The CDR3 extends over 15 amino acids. CDR3 nucleotides: TGCGCCAGCAGCTTCTCCGGGACAGGGGAGGAGACCCAGTACTTC. Protein: CASSFSGTGEETQYF.

This clone was counted a few times. The chain couples TRBV7-6 to TRBJ2-5, with D uncertain. The germline V gene encodes CDR1 SGHVS and CDR2 FNYEAQ. The ends were cut back, 5 bases at V and 1 base at J, with 11 bases in the middle. The CDR3 runs 14 residues. CDR3 nucleotides: TGTGCCAGCAGCCCTACACGGACCCAAGAGACCCAGTACTTC. Protein: CASSPTRTQETQYF.

The gene calls are TRBV7-2 and TRBJ2-1, with 10 bases that match TRBD2. The CDR3 totals 15 residues. V gave up 5 bases and J gave up 4 bases; unmatched junction bases: 5. Germline loops: CDR1 SGHTA, CDR2 FQGNSA. CDR3 bases: TGTGCCAGCAGCGTACTAGCGGGAACATACAATGAGCAGTTCTTC. Protein: CASSVLAGTYNEQFF.

As DNA, the CDR3 is TGCGCCAGCAGCCCCAAGAGACAGGGAAGCGGCACAGATACGCAGTATTTT. This sequence encodes CASSPKRQGSGTDTQYF. This sequence joins TRBV10-1 and TRBJ2-3; the match to TRBD1 covers 7 bases. CDR3 length: 17 amino acids. Germline CDR1 WNHNN, CDR2 SYGVQD (reference sequence). The junction had 13 bases not matched to a gene; V was cut back by 6 bases and J by 1 base.

V gene TRBV7-2 combines with J gene TRBJ1-2; D might be TRBD1 (6 bases). Germline V CDR1 and CDR2: SGHTA, FQGNSA. V lost 1 base and J lost 8, with 14 bases in between. The CDR3 extends over 14 amino acids. The CDR3 protein is CASSLVTGGQGYTF. The CDR3 bases are TGTGCCAGCAGCTTAGTGACCGGGGGGCAAGGCTACACCTTC.

The chain combines TRBV5-1 with TRBJ2-1, with D perhaps matching TRBD2 (6 bases). Germline CDR1 reads SGHRS; CDR2 reads YFSETQ. The ends were cut back, 0 bases at V and 6 bases at J, with 13 bases in the middle. The CDR3 has 15 residues. The DNA for the CDR3 is TGCGCCAGCAGCTTGGGGGACTTCCCAGGCAATGAGCAGTTCTTC. Protein sequence: CASSLGDFPGNEQFF.

J is TRBJ2-7 and V is TRBV28; 14 positions agree with TRBD2. This CDR3 contains 17 residues. After removal of 2 bases from V and 3 bases from J, the junction contained 6 bases not matched to a gene. Germline V lookup: CDR1 MDHEN, CDR2 SYDVKM. The CDR3: CASSLRLGTSGSYEQYF. As DNA, the CDR3 is TGTGCCAGCAGTTTACGACTTGGGACTAGCGGGAGCTACGAGCAGTACTTC.

The CDR3 region is CASSVLGELVDEQYF. The DNA for the CDR3 is TGTGCCAGCAGCGTATTAGGGGAGTTAGTGGACGAGCAGTACTTC. The chain is built from TRBV9 and TRBJ2-7; D is tentatively TRBD1 or TRBD2 (5 bases each). The CDR3 is made up of 15 amino acids. Germline loops: CDR1 SGDLS, CDR2 YYNGEE. Deletions cut 1 base from V and 5 bases from J, with 16 bases between.

This chain joins TRBV7-2 and TRBJ2-1, with 7 positions matching TRBD1. J gave up 6 bases and V 1 base, and 6 bases lay outside the gene matches. The CDR3 covers 15 residues. The germline V gene has CDR1 SGHTA and CDR2 FQGNSA. CDR3 coding DNA: TGTGCCAGCAGCTTAGTGCGGACAGGCGCCAATGAGCAGTTCTTC. This gives the protein CASSLVRTGANEQFF.

The J gene is TRBJ2-1, the V gene TRBV29-1; possible D gene TRBD2, 5 bases. Germline values: CDR1 SQVTM, CDR2 ANQGSEA. CDR3 length equals 11 residues. Here the CDR3 DNA reads TGCACCCCGGAGGCCTACAATGAGCAGTTCTTC. Its translation: CTPEAYNEQFF.